These T cell receptor beta chains were read from a single sample in a study of cytomegalovirus exposure and HLA in healthy donors. Clones were sequenced by immunoSEQ multiplex PCR, and TCRdb holds only the in-frame ones, with some missing. The profile covers some 140,000 clones, with around four fifths appearing a single time and 1.5% taken by the ten largest. Specimen: PBMCs. These receptors came from a man aged 35 to 55 in good health and CMV-seronegative. The CDR3 runs from the conserved cysteine through the conserved F or W. A D gene is named only where the DNA matches it firmly. Not all rows give a size; the values are once, few, many and, for expanded clones, a class.

j_call	v_call	clone_size	d_call	cdr3_aa	cdr3_nt
TRBJ2-1	TRBV15	few	TRBD2	CATSRDSGRADEQFF	TGTGCCACCAGCAGAGATAGCGGGAGAGCGGATGAGCAGTTCTTC
TRBJ1-1	TRBV9	-	-	CASSVDAVPNTEAFF	TGTGCCAGCAGCGTAGATGCAGTCCCGAACACTGAAGCTTTCTTT
TRBJ2-7	TRBV5-1	-	TRBD1	CASSPTWGTASYEQYF	TGCGCCAGCAGCCCGACTTGGGGGACAGCCTCCTACGAGCAGTACTTC
TRBJ1-2	TRBV5-6	few	TRBD1	CASSSTPGQHYGYTF	TGTGCCAGCAGTTCTACTCCGGGACAGCACTATGGCTACACCTTC
TRBJ1-1	TRBV28	-	TRBD1	CASSLGQKNTEAFF	TGTGCCAGCAGTCTGGGACAGAAGAACACTGAAGCTTTCTTT
TRBJ2-1	TRBV11-3	-	-	CASSSSRDNYNEQFF	TGTGCCAGCAGCTCCTCCCGGGACAACTACAATGAGCAGTTCTTC
TRBJ1-5	TRBV5-1	once	-	CASSLDSPNQPQHF	TGCGCCAGCAGCTTGGACAGTCCGAATCAGCCCCAGCATTTT
TRBJ2-7	TRBV2	-	TRBD1	CASSGTGDYEQYF	TGTGCCAGCTCCGGGACAGGGGATTACGAGCAGTACTTC
TRBJ2-7	TRBV9	-	TRBD2	CASSSTSGGYEQYF	TGTGCCAGCAGTTCAACTAGCGGGGGTTACGAGCAGTACTTC
TRBJ2-1	TRBV5-1	few	TRBD2	CASSLPLAGGFNNEQFF	TGCGCCAGCAGCCTTCCTCTAGCGGGAGGGTTTAACAATGAGCAGTTCTTC
TRBJ1-6	TRBV11-2	-	TRBD1	CASSFRDSQSPLHF	TGTGCCAGCAGTTTCCGGGACAGCCAATCACCCCTCCACTTT
TRBJ2-5	TRBV11-2	-	TRBD1	CASSFQGAGETQYF	TGTGCCAGCAGCTTTCAGGGGGCAGGAGAGACCCAGTACTTC
TRBJ2-7	TRBV7-2	-	-	CASSPDIPDYEQYF	TGTGCCAGCAGCCCGGACATTCCAGACTACGAGCAGTACTTC
TRBJ1-5	TRBV19	-	-	CASSIMAGENQPQHF	TGTGCCAGTAGTATTATGGCAGGGGAGAATCAGCCCCAGCATTTT